A single sample is the source of the 27 T cell receptor beta chains below, sequenced in a study of cytomegalovirus exposure and HLA in healthy donors. The PCR was carried out with 60 Vbeta primers and 13 Jbeta primers. Data came from immunoSEQ multiplex PCR; TCRdb stores just in-frame clones and leaves some out. Here the sample spans over 95,000 clones, approximately 80% being singletons. The sequenced sample consisted of PBMCs. These receptors were taken from a woman aged 18-29 years in good health and CMV-seronegative.

As to this clone: At one end the junction does not follow the germline gene, possibly because of a read error. Other DNA sequences in the same sample also yield this CDR3. CDR3 loop: CASSLIGTEITNYGYTF. The CDR3 DNA follows: TGTGCCAGCAGCTTAATTGGGACAGAAATAACTAACTATGGCTACACTTTC. The chain recombines TRBV7-9 with TRBJ1-2, with 7 bases matching TRBD1. Germline V gene lookup returns CDR1 SEHNR and CDR2 FQNEAQ (reference sequence). The CDR3 is 17 residues long.

The chain joins TRBV19 to TRBJ1-5; D possibly corresponds to TRBD1 (5 bases). Trimming removed 5 bases at V and 2 bases at J, with 13 bases between. Germline loops: CDR1 LNHDA, CDR2 SQIVND (reference sequence). CDR3 length: 15 amino acids. DNA of the CDR3: TGTGCCAGTAGTCCCCCCGGGGGGGGCAATCAGCCCCAGCATTTT. Protein product: CASSPPGGGNQPQHF.

The genes are TRBV4-1 and TRBJ1-5; 8 positions match TRBD1. Germline lookup yields CDR1 MGHRA and CDR2 YSYEKL. Trimming took 0 bases from V and 6 from J; bases not matched to a gene: 4. This CDR3 region has 15 residues. The CDR3 loop is CASSQDGQGTQPQHF. CDR3 nucleotide sequence: TGCGCCAGCAGCCAAGATGGACAGGGCACTCAGCCCCAGCATTTT.

V and J are TRBV7-2 and TRBJ1-2; TRBD1 is a possible D gene (5 bases). The CDR3 contains 17 residues. In germline, CDR1 is SGHTA, CDR2 FQGNSA. Between the trimmed V and J ends, which lost 2 bases and 4 bases, there was a span of 20 bases. The DNA of the CDR3 is TGTGCCAGCAGCTTAACCGGATCAGGGCCTAAAGCCTATGGCTACACCTTC. Translation: CASSLTGSGPKAYGYTF.

V is TRBV14 and J is TRBJ2-5; D is uncertain. Germline assignment: CDR1 SGHDN and CDR2 FVKESK. This CDR3 region has 12 residues. The germline V and J ends were trimmed by 3 bases and 1 base, with 3 bases remaining between them. In DNA form, the CDR3 reads TGTGCCAGCAGCCACCTCCAAGAGACCCAGTACTTC. This gives the protein CASSHLQETQYF.

The chain is built from TRBV5-1 and TRBJ2-1; D remains unclear. Germline CDR1 SGHRS, CDR2 YFSETQ. The V end lost 0 bases, the J end lost 2 bases, and 12 bases lay between the germline ends. This CDR3 has 16 amino acids. The CDR3 bases are TGCGCCAGCAGCTTGGCCCTCAGTTCCCCCTACAATGAGCAGTTCTTC. Residues: CASSLALSSPYNEQFF. Variable domain in full (rest from reference TRBV5-1 and TRBJ2-1): KAGVTQTPRYLIKTRGQQVTLSCSPISGHRSVSWYQQTPGQGLQFLFEYFSETQRNKGNFPGRFSGRQFSNSRSEMNVSTLELGDSALYLCASSLALSSPYNEQFFGPGTRLTVL.

The chain uses TRBV7-2 and TRBJ2-3; D is possibly TRBD2 (5 bases). The germline V gene encodes CDR1 SGHTA and CDR2 FQGNSA. The CDR3 contains 16 residues. Deletions cut 2 bases from V and 0 bases from J, with 12 bases between. The CDR3 coding sequence is TGTGCCAGCAGCTTAAACGCAGCGGCTAGCACAGATACGCAGTATTTT. Translating it yields CASSLNAAASTDTQYF.

The chain uses TRBV19 and TRBJ2-5; 10 nucleotides match TRBD2. Germline V gene sequence: CDR1 LNHDA, CDR2 SQIVND (reference sequence). V was pared by 5 bases and J by 5 bases, with 11 bases of the junction left unmatched. The CDR3 extends over 16 amino acids. CDR3 in DNA: TGTGCCAGTAGTCCTCACAGCGGGGGGGCGCTGGAGACCCAGTACTTC. Its translation is CASSPHSGGALETQYF.

As DNA, the CDR3 is TGTGCCAGCGCTAGCCGCGGGGGGACCACAGATACGCAGTATTTT. Translating gives CASASRGGTTDTQYF. J is TRBJ2-3 and V is TRBV7-6, with 8 bases aligning to TRBD2. The V and J ends lost 8 bases and 2 bases, in that order; junction bases with no gene match: 9. CDR1 and CDR2 from the germline V gene are SGHVS and FNYEAQ. This CDR3 contains 15 residues.

V and J are TRBV10-2 and TRBJ1-5; no clear D. Germline assignment: CDR1 WSHSY and CDR2 SAAADI. With 2 bases removed from V and 3 bases from J, the gap between germline ends came to 11 bases. The CDR3 has 15 amino acids. CDR3 nucleotides: TGCGCCAGCAGTGAGAACGCGTCCCCCAATCAGCCCCAGCATTTT. It specifies CASSENASPNQPQHF.

The chain joins TRBV4-3 to TRBJ2-2, with D maybe TRBD1 (6 bases). The V end was cut by 0 bases, the J end by 4 bases, with 9 bases between. The germline gives CDR1 LGHNA, CDR2 YSLEER. CDR3 size: 15 residues. Written as DNA, the CDR3 is TGCGCCAGCAGCCAAGATCAGGGGCCCACCGGGGAGCTGTTTTTT. Protein product: CASSQDQGPTGELFF.

CDR3 residues: CASSDFSSTEQETQYF. For the CDR3, the DNA is TGTGCCAGCAGTGATTTTAGTTCCACAGAACAAGAGACCCAGTACTTC. The chain is built from TRBV2 and TRBJ2-5, with D uncertain. Germline values: CDR1 SNHLY, CDR2 FYNNEI. V lost 3 bases and J 2 bases, leaving 16 bases between the germline ends. The CDR3 loop spans 16 amino acids. Together with reference TRBV2 and TRBJ2-5, the CDR3 gives the full variable domain: EPEVTQTPSHQVTQMGQEVILRCVPISNHLYFYWYRQILGQKVEFLVSFYNNEISEKSEIFDDQFSVERPDGSNFTLKIRSTKLEDSAMYFCASSDFSSTEQETQYFGPGTRLLVL.

The count of this clone is one. The DNA for the CDR3 is TGTGCCAGCAGCCAGGGGGTGAACACTGAAGCTTTCTTT. It specifies CASSQGVNTEAFF. The V and J genes are TRBV7-2 and TRBJ1-1, with TRBD1 matching 7 bases. This CDR3 has 13 amino acids. Per the germline V gene, CDR1 is SGHTA and CDR2 is FQGNSA. Losses at the gene ends were 5 bases for V and 0 bases for J; bases not matched to a gene: 0.

By share of the sample, this clone is medium-sized. The V and J genes are TRBV6-1 and TRBJ2-7; 14 bases align to TRBD2. Germline V gene sequence: CDR1 MNHNS, CDR2 SASEGT. The CDR3 runs to 13 residues. V lost 11 bases, J lost 6 bases, and 6 bases stayed unmatched. The CDR3 sequence: CAVGLAGDSEQYF. The CDR3 nucleotides read TGTGCCGTGGGACTAGCGGGAGATTCCGAGCAGTACTTC.

The rearrangement links TRBV28 to TRBJ1-2; 8 bases match TRBD1. J was trimmed by 8 bases and V by 6 bases; bases with no gene match: 8. Germline lookup yields CDR1 MDHEN and CDR2 SYDVKM. The CDR3 runs to 13 residues. DNA of the CDR3: TGTGCCAGCAGCCAAAACAGGGGGGGCGGCTACACCTTC. Encoded protein: CASSQNRGGGYTF.

The gene calls are TRBV30 and TRBJ2-2; perhaps TRBD2 as D (5 bases). The CDR3 covers 13 residues. CDR1 is GTSNPN, CDR2 SVGIG, per germline (reference sequence). V dropped 0 bases and J dropped 5 bases, with 7 bases sitting between them. In DNA, the CDR3 is TGTGCCTGGAGTGTACGAGGGACCGGGGAGCTGTTTTTT. Amino acids: CAWSVRGTGELFF.

This clone was counted once. The chain has TRBV9 and TRBJ1-1; D ambiguous. V was cut by 0 bases and J by 1 base, with 7 bases left in between. The germline CDR1 and CDR2 sequences are SGDLS and YYNGEE. This CDR3 has 14 amino acids. Here the CDR3 reads CASSVVAGNTEAFF. DNA of the CDR3: TGTGCCAGCAGCGTAGTAGCCGGGAACACTGAAGCTTTCTTT.

J is TRBJ2-7 and V is TRBV27; TRBD1 matches at 8 bases. The CDR3 consists of 13 residues. CDR1 MNHEY and CDR2 SMNVEV come from the germline V gene (reference sequence). V lost 6 bases and J lost 2; bases outside the gene matches: 3. The CDR3 reads CASRGDRTYEQYF. The CDR3 nucleotides read TGTGCCAGCAGGGGGGACAGGACCTACGAGCAGTACTTC.

The V gene is TRBV7-2, the J gene TRBJ2-1; 10 bases match TRBD2. Trimming cost V 5 bases and J 2 bases; bases outside gene matches: 9. This CDR3 region has 17 residues. Germline lookup yields CDR1 SGHTA and CDR2 FQGNSA. CDR3 in amino acids: CASSPRTSGTPYNEQFF. The CDR3 coding sequence is TGTGCCAGCAGCCCCCGGACTAGCGGCACCCCCTACAATGAGCAGTTCTTC. Complete variable domain (other parts from reference TRBV7-2 and TRBJ2-1): GAGVSQSPSNKVTEKGKDVELRCDPISGHTALYWYRQSLGQGLEFLIYFQGNSAPDKSGLPSDRFSAERTGGSVSTLTIQRTQQEDSAVYLCASSPRTSGTPYNEQFFGPGTRLTVL.

V usage is TRBV11-3 and J usage is TRBJ2-1; 9 bases fit TRBD2. Unmatched junction bases numbered 8, after V lost 5 bases and J lost 6 bases. Germline V gives CDR1 SGHNT, CDR2 YENEEA. The CDR3 is 15 amino acids. This CDR3 reads CASSQLAGSSNEQFF. The CDR3 nucleotides read TGTGCCAGCAGCCAACTAGCGGGTTCTAGCAATGAGCAGTTCTTC.

The rearrangement joins TRBV28 to TRBJ1-2, with D unclear. CDR1 MDHEN and CDR2 SYDVKM come from the germline V gene. This CDR3 region has 14 residues. V was cut by 2 bases and J by 0 bases, with 7 bases left in between. The CDR3 DNA follows: TGTGCCAGCAGTTTAGGGCAGCCTAACTATGGCTACACCTTC. It specifies CASSLGQPNYGYTF.

V usage is TRBV5-6 and J usage is TRBJ2-3, with a possible D match to TRBD2 (6 bases). The germline V gene has CDR1 SGHDT and CDR2 YYEEEE. The CDR3 is made up of 16 amino acids. The germline V and J ends were trimmed by 0 bases and 2 bases, with 13 bases remaining between them. For the CDR3, the DNA is TGTGCCAGCAGCTTGGTGTCGCGGGGACTCACAGATACGCAGTATTTT. It specifies CASSLVSRGLTDTQYF.

J is TRBJ1-1 and V is TRBV6-6; D is ambiguous. The ends were cut back, 6 bases at V and 7 bases at J, with 12 bases in the middle. Germline CDR1 is MNHNY and CDR2 is SVGAGI (reference sequence). This CDR3 has 12 residues. CDR3 amino acids: CASRKRLIEAFF. CDR3 DNA: TGTGCCAGCAGAAAGCGGTTAATTGAAGCTTTCTTT.

Written as DNA, the CDR3 is TGTGCCAGCAGCTTACGACAGCTGAACACCGGGGAGCTGTTTTTT. Translation: CASSLRQLNTGELFF. V is TRBV11-2 and J is TRBJ2-2, with D possibly matching TRBD1 (5 bases). Germline CDR1 is SGHAT and CDR2 is FQNNGV. There are 15 residues in the CDR3. V shed 2 bases and J shed 1 base, with 8 bases lying between them.

V usage is TRBV11-2 and J usage is TRBJ2-5; TRBD2 matches 8 bases. The CDR3 sequence is 15 residues long. Germline CDR1 SGHAT, CDR2 FQNNGV. The junction had 5 bases not matched to a gene; V was cut back by 3 bases and J by 2 bases. The CDR3 reads CASSLRVAGQETQYF. In DNA form, the CDR3 reads TGTGCCAGCAGCTTGAGGGTAGCGGGGCAAGAGACCCAGTACTTC.

This rearrangement joins TRBV6-1 to TRBJ2-1, with TRBD2 identical over 7 bases. Germline-derived CDR1 and CDR2 are MNHNS and SASEGT. There are 13 residues in the CDR3. J gave up 5 bases and V 6 bases, and 4 bases lay outside the gene matches. This chain's CDR3 is CASRVGTNNEQFF. As DNA, the CDR3 is TGTGCCAGCAGGGTAGGGACTAACAATGAGCAGTTCTTC.

The rearrangement links TRBV2 to TRBJ2-5; the D gene is possibly TRBD2 (5 bases). The CDR3 sequence is 17 residues long. CDR1 and CDR2 from the germline V gene are SNHLY and FYNNEI. V was clipped by 0 bases and J by 7 bases, with 21 bases between them. CDR3 nucleotides: TGTGCCAGCAGTGAAGCGCTTCGGAGCGGCGATGTGAGGACCCAGTACTTC. Translated, it gives CASSEALRSGDVRTQYF.